This record looks at one T cell receptor (beta chain) sequence and its context. The data were taken from a study of blood T cell repertoires in COVID-19. Across the whole study: From the United States, Italy and Spain came samples of acute and convalescent COVID-19. In each case, the material was cDNA or gDNA derived from T cells, B-cell-depleted T cells, or PBMCs.

V lost 3 bases and J 7 bases, leaving 8 bases between the germline ends. The CDR3 has 13 amino acids. CDR1 and CDR2 from the germline V gene are SGDLS and YYNGEE. Under the authors' procedure: Estimation of nucleated cell counts was performed using reference gene primer amplification. TCRdb's table, derived via immunoSEQ multiplex PCR, lists solely in-frame clones and lacks some. Clonal size and the V and J genes are those of that table, whereas D and trimming came from the DNA. The profile shows 150,000 to 200,000 clones, approximately 88% of them singletons. Sequenced sample: peripheral blood. V usage is TRBV9 and J usage is TRBJ1-6; D unclear. This sequence was found in a woman under 40 with acute or convalescent COVID-19. The CDR3, as DNA: TGTGCCAGCAGCGGAGGCACCAATTCACCCCTCCACTTT. It codes for CASSGGTNSPLHF.